One and the same sample provided the 8 T cell receptor beta chains below, sequenced in a study of brain metastases from non-small cell lung cancer. Data came from immunoSEQ multiplex PCR; TCRdb stores just in-frame clones and leaves some out. The data hold a few thousand clones, with around 86% observed a single time. Sequencing used tumor-adjacent normal tissue. The receptor source for this set is a donor at least 40 years old with non-small cell lung cancer.

The chain employs TRBV9 and TRBJ2-5; D perhaps matches TRBD1 (6 bases). Germline values: CDR1 SGDLS, CDR2 YYNGEE. The CDR3 is 15 residues long. Trimming shortened V by 1 base and J by 1 base, and 11 bases separated the two germline ends. Here the CDR3 DNA reads TGTGCCAGCAGCGTAAGAATAGGGGGCCAAGAGACCCAGTACTTC. Its protein product is CASSVRIGGQETQYF.

The chain combines TRBV10-1 with TRBJ1-2; D gene ambiguous. Germline V gives CDR1 WNHNN, CDR2 SYGVQD (reference sequence). The CDR3 consists of 13 residues. The V and J ends lost 8 bases and 4 bases respectively, with 14 bases between them. For the CDR3, the DNA is TGCGCCAGCCACTTAGTGACCGGCTATGGCTACACCTTC. Translation: CASHLVTGYGYTF.

The chain has TRBV6-5 and TRBJ1-2; D may be TRBD1 (5 bases). CDR3 length equals 16 residues. Per germline, CDR1 MNHEY and CDR2 SVGAGI. V dropped 0 bases and J dropped 8 bases, with 19 bases sitting between them. For the CDR3, the DNA is TGTGCCAGCAGTTACTCAGCGATAACCGGGACCAGGGGCTACACCTTC. Its protein is CASSYSAITGTRGYTF.

The chain links TRBV7-6 to TRBJ2-2; D may match TRBD1 or TRBD2 (6 bases each). CDR1 and CDR2 (germline): SGHVS, FNYEAQ. Trimming took 5 bases from V and 4 from J, leaving 17 bases between them. This CDR3 comprises 16 residues. The CDR3 spells CASSPVGGTGTGELFF. CDR3 nucleotides: TGTGCCAGCAGCCCGGTAGGGGGGACTGGCACCGGGGAGCTGTTTTTT. Using reference TRBV7-6 and TRBJ2-2 for the parts outside the CDR3, the full variable domain is GAGVSQSPRYKVTKRGQDVALRCDPISGHVSLYWYRQALGQGPEFLTYFNYEAQQDKSGLPNDRFSAERPEGSISTLTIQRTEQRDSAMYRCASSPVGGTGTGELFFGEGSRLTVL.

This rearrangement joins TRBV5-1 to TRBJ1-1; 7 bases agree with TRBD1. CDR3 length: 13 amino acids. After removal of 7 bases from V and 3 bases from J, the junction contained 6 bases not matched to a gene. Germline CDR1 reads SGHRS; CDR2 reads YFSETQ. Written as DNA, the CDR3 is TGCGCCAGCGCGGGACAGACGGACACTGAAGCTTTCTTT. Amino acids: CASAGQTDTEAFF.

J is TRBJ2-6 and V is TRBV9; 8 bases agree with TRBD1. The CDR3 is 18 residues long. After removal of 0 bases from V and 0 bases from J, the junction contained 5 bases not matched to a gene. Germline V gene data show CDR1 as SGDLS and CDR2 as YYNGEE. CDR3 protein: CASSVAGQGASGANVLTF. CDR3 nucleotides: TGTGCCAGCAGCGTAGCAGGACAGGGCGCCTCTGGGGCCAACGTCCTGACTTTC.

The chain links TRBV4-1 to TRBJ2-1; 9 bases map to TRBD2. The V and J ends lost 3 bases and 8 bases, in that order; junction bases with no gene match: 14. CDR1 is MGHRA and CDR2 is YSYEKL in the germline V gene. The CDR3 contains 17 residues. The DNA for the CDR3 is TGCGCCAGCAGCCAGGGCGGGACTAGCCTCGGCTGGGATGAGCAGTTCTTC. Amino acid sequence: CASSQGGTSLGWDEQFF.

The chain uses TRBV7-2 and TRBJ2-2; no clear D gene. Per germline, CDR1 SGHTA and CDR2 FQGNSA. V was shortened by 5 bases and J by 8 bases, with 9 bases between the two germline ends. CDR3 length equals 12 residues. DNA of the CDR3: TGTGCCAGCAGCCGGTATGGGGGGGAGCTGTTTTTT. Residues: CASSRYGGELFF.